One and the same sample provided the 32 T cell receptor beta chains below, sequenced in a study of shared clonotypes between healthy human individuals. Profiled with immunoSEQ multiplex PCR; TCRdb holds only in-frame clones, not every one. The table lists over 2 million clones, 85% to 95% of them singletons. The source material was naive CD4+ T cells sorted from blood. Stated subset: CD45RA+ positively selected. These receptors all come from a man aged 18 to 30 in good health.

The chain has TRBV5-6 and TRBJ1-5, with 7 bases fitting TRBD1. CDR1 SGHDT and CDR2 YYEEEE come from the germline V gene. The ends lost 4 bases at V and 2 bases at J; junction bases unmatched: 3. The CDR3 totals 14 residues. This CDR3 reads CASSKDRGNQPQHF. The CDR3 nucleotides read TGTGCCAGCAGCAAAGACAGGGGCAATCAGCCCCAGCATTTT. Looking up the rest from reference TRBV5-6 and TRBJ1-5 gives the full variable domain: DAGVTQSPTHLIKTRGQQVTLRCSPKSGHDTVSWYQQALGQGPQFIFQYYEEEERQRGNFPDRFSGHQFPNYSSELNVNALLLGDSALYLCASSKDRGNQPQHFGDGTRLSIL.

The chain employs TRBV5-6 and TRBJ1-5; D is perhaps TRBD1 (6 bases). This CDR3 spans 18 amino acids. CDR1 SGHDT and CDR2 YYEEEE come from the germline V gene. With 4 bases removed from V and 7 bases from J, the gap between germline ends came to 27 bases. CDR3 nucleotides: TGTGCCAGCAGCCCTTTCCCCCTTGCGACAGGAAAGAACCAGCCCCAGCATTTT. As protein: CASSPFPLATGKNQPQHF.

This chain connects TRBV5-6 to TRBJ1-3; tentative D call: TRBD1 (6 bases). CDR1 SGHDT and CDR2 YYEEEE come from the germline V gene. The CDR3 runs to 14 residues. The V and J ends lost 4 bases and 3 bases respectively, with 11 bases between them. The CDR3 DNA sequence: TGTGCCAGCAGCCCGGGACACATTGGAAACACCATATATTTT. Its protein is CASSPGHIGNTIYF. Supplemented by reference TRBV5-6 and TRBJ1-3, the full variable domain reads DAGVTQSPTHLIKTRGQQVTLRCSPKSGHDTVSWYQQALGQGPQFIFQYYEEEERQRGNFPDRFSGHQFPNYSSELNVNALLLGDSALYLCASSPGHIGNTIYFGEGSWLTVV.

Concerning this clone itself: This specimen includes other DNA sequences encoding the same CDR3. V is TRBV7-9 and J is TRBJ1-3; 7 nucleotides match TRBD1. Unmatched junction bases numbered 0, after V lost 5 bases and J lost 2 bases. Germline lookup yields CDR1 SEHNR and CDR2 FQNEAQ (reference sequence). The CDR3 sequence is 13 residues long. The DNA for the CDR3 is TGTGCCAGCAGCCAGGGGGCTGGAAACACCATATATTTT. Translation: CASSQGAGNTIYF.

V and J are TRBV7-2 and TRBJ2-1, with D possibly TRBD1 on 6 matching bases. Trimming removed 3 bases from V and 5 bases from J, with 8 bases in between. There are 13 residues in the CDR3. CDR1 SGHTA and CDR2 FQGNSA come from the germline V gene. The DNA for the CDR3 is TGTGCCAGCAGCTTGGACAGAAACAATGAGCAGTTCTTC. This encodes CASSLDRNNEQFF.

The V and J genes are TRBV28 and TRBJ2-7; D unclear. The germline V gene has CDR1 MDHEN and CDR2 SYDVKM. Trimming shortened V by 5 bases and J by 4 bases, and 18 bases separated the two germline ends. This CDR3 comprises 15 residues. As DNA, the CDR3 is TGTGCCAGCAGTACGGCACACTTGGACGGGTACGAGCAGTACTTC. It encodes CASSTAHLDGYEQYF.

The V gene is TRBV28, the J gene TRBJ1-2; D unclear. V was shortened by 6 bases and J by 8 bases, with 10 bases between the two germline ends. Germline assignment: CDR1 MDHEN and CDR2 SYDVKM. There are 11 residues in the CDR3. The CDR3 coding sequence is TGTGCCAGCAGATCGGGTGGGGGCTACACCTTC. It translates to CASRSGGGYTF.

The genes are TRBV7-9 and TRBJ1-1; D might be TRBD1 (5 bases). The CDR3 covers 15 residues. Per germline, CDR1 SEHNR and CDR2 FQNEAQ (reference sequence). V was cut by 4 bases and J by 0 bases, with 12 bases left in between. The CDR3 spells CASSSWDGLNTEAFF. The DNA for the CDR3 is TGTGCCAGCAGCTCCTGGGACGGATTGAACACTGAAGCTTTCTTT. Combining the CDR3 with reference TRBV7-9 and TRBJ1-1 gives the whole variable domain DTGVSQNPRHKITKRGQNVTFRCDPISEHNRLYWYRQTLGQGPEFLTYFQNEAQLEKSRLLSDRFSAERPKGSFSTLEIQRTEQGDSAMYLCASSSWDGLNTEAFFGQGTRLTVV.

The chain combines TRBV11-2 with TRBJ2-1; D may correspond to TRBD1 or TRBD2 (6 bases each). V lost 5 bases, J lost 0 bases, and 20 bases lay in between. The V gene's germline CDR1 is SGHAT and CDR2 FQNNGV. This CDR3 spans 18 amino acids. The CDR3 DNA sequence: TGTGCCAGCAGCCGCGATGGTAGGGGGGTACACTCCTACAATGAGCAGTTCTTC. Encoded protein: CASSRDGRGVHSYNEQFF.

V and J are TRBV7-2 and TRBJ1-5; possibly TRBD1 for D (6 bases). V was cut by 1 base and J by 7 bases, with 14 bases left in between. Germline CDR1 is SGHTA and CDR2 is FQGNSA. The CDR3 runs 15 residues. The CDR3 loop reads CASSLEGGGSQPQHF. CDR3 DNA: TGTGCCAGCAGCTTAGAGGGTGGGGGCTCCCAGCCCCAGCATTTT. Together with reference TRBV7-2 and TRBJ1-5, the CDR3 gives the full variable domain: GAGVSQSPSNKVTEKGKDVELRCDPISGHTALYWYRQSLGQGLEFLIYFQGNSAPDKSGLPSDRFSAERTGGSVSTLTIQRTQQEDSAVYLCASSLEGGGSQPQHFGDGTRLSIL.

This clone appeared a few times. Different DNA sequences within this sample yield the same CDR3. The chain employs TRBV7-9 and TRBJ2-7; unclear D gene. This CDR3 spans 11 amino acids. Germline CDR1 and CDR2: SEHNR and FQNEAQ (reference sequence). V dropped 5 bases and J dropped 2 bases, with 4 bases sitting between them. This CDR3 is CASSRTYEQYF. The DNA for the CDR3 is TGTGCCAGCAGCCGAACCTACGAGCAGTACTTC.

The rearrangement uses TRBV25-1 and TRBJ2-5; no clear D. Germline V gene sequence: CDR1 MGHDK, CDR2 SYGVNS. The V and J ends lost 2 bases and 2 bases respectively, with 15 bases between them. The CDR3 is made up of 16 amino acids. This CDR3 is CASSEMNSDPQETQYF. The DNA for the CDR3 is TGTGCCAGCAGTGAAATGAACTCCGACCCACAAGAGACCCAGTACTTC.

The chain has TRBV5-4 and TRBJ1-3; D is ambiguous. V was shortened by 2 bases and J by 2 bases, with 5 bases between the two germline ends. This CDR3 has 13 residues. The germline V gene encodes CDR1 SGHNT and CDR2 YYREEE (reference sequence). CDR3 sequence reads: CASSFRAGNTIYF. CDR3 nucleotides: TGTGCCAGCAGCTTCCGGGCTGGAAACACCATATATTTT.

The chain carries TRBV30 and TRBJ1-6; weak D call: TRBD1 (5 bases). Between the trimmed V and J ends, which lost 5 bases and 9 bases, there was a span of 11 bases. This CDR3 contains 12 residues. CDR1 GTSNPN and CDR2 SVGIG come from the germline V gene (reference sequence). The CDR3 loop reads CAWAPQGSPLHF. The DNA of the CDR3 is TGTGCCTGGGCCCCCCAGGGTTCACCCCTCCACTTT.

The chain employs TRBV7-9 and TRBJ2-5; unclear D gene. The CDR3 has 14 residues. Germline CDR1 is SEHNR and CDR2 is FQNEAQ (reference sequence). V was trimmed by 1 base and J by 7 bases, leaving 13 bases between them. CDR3 sequence reads: CASSLVTYVGTQYF. The CDR3 DNA is TGTGCCAGCAGCTTAGTTACCTATGTGGGGACCCAGTACTTC.

This rearrangement joins TRBV11-3 to TRBJ1-1; unclear D gene. The CDR3 consists of 13 residues. CDR1 SGHNT and CDR2 YENEEA come from the germline V gene. V was trimmed by 3 bases and J by 1 base, leaving 6 bases between them. The CDR3 coding sequence is TGTGCCAGCAGCTTGTTCAAGAACACTGAAGCTTTCTTT. Translated, it gives CASSLFKNTEAFF.

This clone was detected only once. The chain combines TRBV5-1 with TRBJ1-5, with 7 bases matching TRBD1. Trimming took 5 bases from V and 3 from J; bases not matched to a gene: 8. Germline values: CDR1 SGHRS, CDR2 YFSETQ. The CDR3 consists of 15 residues. The CDR3 DNA is TGCGCCAGCAGTATGGGAGACAGGGACAATCAGCCCCAGCATTTT. This codes for CASSMGDRDNQPQHF.

V usage is TRBV5-1 and J usage is TRBJ2-3, with D uncertain. The V end lost 0 bases, the J end lost 2 bases, and 10 bases lay between the germline ends. The CDR3 is 15 amino acids. Germline V gene lookup returns CDR1 SGHRS and CDR2 YFSETQ. The CDR3 loop is CASSLVGMNTDTQYF. The CDR3 DNA is TGCGCCAGCAGCTTGGTAGGGATGAACACAGATACGCAGTATTTT.

V gene TRBV6-1 combines with J gene TRBJ1-1; no clear D gene. Germline V gives CDR1 MNHNS, CDR2 SASEGT. V shed 6 bases and J shed 4 bases, with 6 bases lying between them. This CDR3 is built from 11 residues. The CDR3 DNA reads as TGTGCCAGCAGCCGCCTCACTGAAGCTTTCTTT. Translation: CASSRLTEAFF.

The rearrangement links TRBV6-5 to TRBJ1-1; a weak D match, TRBD1 (5 bases). V lost 0 bases to trimming and J lost 1 base, with 12 bases between them. The CDR3 runs 16 residues. Germline loops: CDR1 MNHEY, CDR2 SVGAGI. The chain's CDR3 is CASSYSASTANTEAFF. The CDR3 bases are TGTGCCAGCAGTTACTCAGCCTCGACAGCGAACACTGAAGCTTTCTTT.

About this clone itself: The identical CDR3 is also encoded by other nucleotide sequences in the sample. The V and J genes are TRBV6-1 and TRBJ2-7, with 8 bases fitting TRBD1. Looked up from germline, CDR1 is MNHNS and CDR2 is SASEGT. J gave up 0 bases and V 5 bases, and 3 bases lay outside the gene matches. The CDR3 extends over 14 amino acids. DNA for the CDR3: TGTGCCAGCAGTCTAGGGACAGGCTCCTACGAGCAGTACTTC. As protein: CASSLGTGSYEQYF.

The rearrangement links TRBV6-1 to TRBJ1-6; D gene unclear. The V and J ends lost 4 bases and 7 bases respectively, with 8 bases between them. The CDR3 spans 13 residues. The germline gives CDR1 MNHNS, CDR2 SASEGT. CDR3 protein: CASSVRGNSPLHF. CDR3 in DNA: TGTGCCAGCAGTGTTCGGGGAAATTCACCCCTCCACTTT.

The J gene is TRBJ1-4, the V gene TRBV10-3, with 7 nucleotides matching TRBD1. Looked up from germline, CDR1 is ENHRY and CDR2 is SYGVKD. Trimming at V came to 3 bases and at J to 4 bases, leaving 5 bases not matched to a gene. This CDR3 region has 15 residues. DNA for the CDR3: TGTGCCATCAGTGACCCGGGACAGATTAATGAAAAACTGTTTTTT. Translating gives CAISDPGQINEKLFF.

Of note for this clone: At the DNA level, this CDR3 is encoded by other sequences in the same sample as well. The rearrangement links TRBV6-5 to TRBJ1-6, with D possibly being TRBD1 (6 bases). CDR3 length equals 13 residues. V shed 2 bases and J shed 7 bases, with 6 bases lying between them. Germline V gene data show CDR1 as MNHEY and CDR2 as SVGAGI. CDR3 nucleotides: TGTGCCAGCAGTTACACAGGGAATTCACCCCTCCACTTT. It encodes CASSYTGNSPLHF.

This rearrangement joins TRBV6-5 to TRBJ1-2; D is undetermined. The V and J ends lost 3 bases and 3 bases respectively, with 14 bases between them. CDR1 MNHEY and CDR2 SVGAGI come from the germline V gene. The length of the CDR3 is 15 residues. The chain's CDR3 is CASSYRHTVDYGYTF. In DNA form, the CDR3 reads TGTGCCAGCAGTTATCGCCACACGGTGGACTATGGCTACACCTTC.

As for this clone: Other DNA sequences in this sample translate to the same CDR3. The gene calls are TRBV18 and TRBJ1-1, with TRBD1 matching 8 bases. Germline V lookup: CDR1 KGHSH, CDR2 LQKENI. The CDR3 contains 14 residues. The junction had 1 base not matched to a gene; V was cut back by 3 bases and J by 1 base. As DNA, the CDR3 is TGTGCCAGCTCACCTCAGGGGGCGAACACTGAAGCTTTCTTT. Protein sequence: CASSPQGANTEAFF.

This chain joins TRBV5-1 and TRBJ2-1, with 14 positions matching TRBD2. J was trimmed by 4 bases and V by 3 bases; bases with no gene match: 15. The CDR3 covers 20 residues. The germline gives CDR1 SGHRS, CDR2 YFSETQ. CDR3 amino acids: CASSSGPGLAGAEGYNEQFF. CDR3 sequence (DNA): TGCGCCAGCAGCTCGGGCCCGGGACTAGCGGGAGCCGAGGGTTACAATGAGCAGTTCTTC.

Written as DNA, the CDR3 is TGTGCCAGCAGCCTAACAAGCCCCCGGACCGGGGAGCTGTTTTTT. It yields the protein CASSLTSPRTGELFF. The genes are TRBV11-2 and TRBJ2-2, with D uncertain. CDR3 size: 15 residues. With 5 bases removed from V and 5 bases from J, the gap between germline ends came to 15 bases. In germline, CDR1 is SGHAT, CDR2 FQNNGV.

This clone was found once. Other nucleotide sequences in the sample specify the same CDR3. The chain combines TRBV4-3 with TRBJ1-2; tentative D call: TRBD1 (6 bases). Looked up from germline, CDR1 is LGHNA and CDR2 is YSLEER. This CDR3 is 15 amino acids long. V dropped 0 bases and J dropped 0 bases, with 8 bases sitting between them. The CDR3 sequence: CASSQETGTNYGYTF. The CDR3 DNA reads TGCGCCAGCAGCCAAGAAACAGGGACTAACTATGGCTACACCTTC.

This clone was picked up one time. The V and J genes are TRBV30 and TRBJ2-2; 8 bases map to TRBD1. The length of the CDR3 is 15 residues. Germline CDR1 GTSNPN, CDR2 SVGIG (reference sequence). V was clipped by 5 bases and J by 2 bases; unmatched bases: 7. The CDR3 loop reads CAWGRTGLNTGELFF. The CDR3 bases are TGTGCCTGGGGTAGGACAGGGTTAAACACCGGGGAGCTGTTTTTT.

The chain combines TRBV10-3 with TRBJ2-2; a weak D match, TRBD2 (5 bases). The CDR3 runs to 14 residues. Looked up from germline, CDR1 is ENHRY and CDR2 is SYGVKD. The V end was cut by 10 bases, the J end by 0 bases, with 12 bases between. CDR3 in amino acids: CATGLGANTGELFF. CDR3 DNA sequence: TGTGCCACCGGACTGGGAGCGAACACCGGGGAGCTGTTTTTT.

This clone has a single count. This chain uses TRBV14 with TRBJ1-1, with D perhaps matching TRBD1 (6 bases). V gave up 0 bases and J gave up 2 bases, with 13 bases separating them. The germline V gene has CDR1 SGHDN and CDR2 FVKESK. The CDR3 loop spans 16 amino acids. CDR3 sequence: CASSQDFGTINTEAFF. The CDR3 DNA follows: TGTGCCAGCAGCCAAGATTTCGGGACAATTAACACTGAAGCTTTCTTT.